This TCR beta chain was sequenced in a study of identical twins. This CDR3 region has 15 residues. J lost 0 bases, V lost 7 bases, and 6 bases had no gene match. Germline CDR1 MNHEY, CDR2 SVGAGI. TCRdb re-analysed the 5' RACE reads in MiXCR, keeping a single row per CDR3 protein. The sample shows more than 350,000 distinct CDR3 sequences, approximately 9.1% of them seen only once. The V gene is TRBV6-5, the J gene TRBJ2-3; 8 bases fit TRBD1. This clonotype was obtained from a woman aged 45-65 years in good health. Sequenced sample: naive T cells sorted from blood. The CDR3 loop is CASTQTGASTDTQYF. The CDR3, as DNA: TGTGCCAGCACCCAGACAGGGGCAAGCACAGATACGCAGTATTTT.